This entry features one T cell receptor beta chain sequence. The treatment: randomized to nivolumab then ipilimumab (arm A) or the reverse (arm B). PBMC sorting kept live CD3+CD8+ cells without CD19 or CD56. J gave up 4 bases and V 4 bases, and 4 bases lay outside the gene matches. This CDR3 has 13 residues. The germline gives CDR1 SQVTM, CDR2 ANQGSEA. The record originates from a study of sequential checkpoint blockade in melanoma. Whole-study context: Arm A got nivolumab then ipilimumab; arm B the reverse, 1:1. Both treatment sequences were followed by maintenance nivolumab.

The method was immunoSEQ multiplex PCR; TCRdb's version includes in-frame clones alone and lacks a portion of them. This sample has approximately 28,000 clones; 83% occur once, and the top ten carry about a sixth. The chain carries TRBV29-1 and TRBJ1-1; 9 positions agree with TRBD1. This material consisted of CD8+ T cells sorted from blood (inferred from file names), taken from a patient given nivolumab and ipilimumab in sequence. The receptor's source is a human donor with melanoma. Written as DNA, the CDR3 is TGCAGCGTTGTTGGACAGGGGCCCACTGAAGCTTTCTTT. Translation gives CSVVGQGPTEAFF. The complete variable domain, with remaining parts taken from reference TRBV29-1 and TRBJ1-1, reads SAVISQKPSRDICQRGTSLTIQCQVDSQVTMMFWYRQQPGQSLTLIATANQGSEATYESGFVIDKFPISRPNLTFSTLTVSNMSPEDSSIYLCSVVGQGPTEAFFGQGTRLTVV.